These T cell receptor beta chains were read from a single sample in a study of blood T cell repertoires in COVID-19. Generated by immunoSEQ multiplex PCR, the TCRdb table keeps only in-frame clones and is missing some. This table holds fewer than 250,000 clones, under 80% found once. Sequencing used PBMCs or T cells enriched from blood (not recorded which). These receptors all stem from a woman aged 45-60 years with acute COVID-19. Both conserved end residues are part of each CDR3. A D gene is named only where the DNA matches it firmly. The size field is filled for only some rows; it gives once, few, many or a size class.

j_call	d_call	clone_size	v_call	cdr3_nt	cdr3_aa
TRBJ1-1	NA	NA	TRBV19	TGTGCCAGTAGTATTCCCCCCGCCAGGGTGAACACTGAAGCTTTCTTT	CASSIPPARVNTEAFF
TRBJ1-2	TRBD1	NA	TRBV6-5	TGTGCCAGCAGGGGGGGACAGTCTAACTATGGCTACACCTTC	CASRGGQSNYGYTF
TRBJ1-2	NA	NA	TRBV28	TGTGCCAGCAGTTTACGGACACGAGGCTACACCTTC	CASSLRTRGYTF
TRBJ1-5	NA	NA	TRBV5-1	TGCGCCAGCAGCGAAACAGGATCTGTTGGCAATCAGCCCCAGCATTTT	CASSETGSVGNQPQHF
TRBJ1-1	TRBD1	once	TRBV7-9	TGTGCCATACTCTCCATTAGGGACAGGGGAGGTGGGACTGAAGCTTTCTTT	CAILSIRDRGGGTEAFF
TRBJ1-4	NA	NA	TRBV19	TGTGCCAGTAGGGAGGCTCCCTATGAAAAACTGTTTTTT	CASREAPYEKLFF
TRBJ1-1	TRBD1	NA	TRBV24-1	TGTGCCACCAGAGGGACAGGGGACGCGGGCACTGAAGCTTTCTTT	CATRGTGDAGTEAFF
TRBJ1-4	TRBD1	NA	TRBV5-6	TGTGCCAGCAGTTTCCCGCAGGGGGCAACTAATGAAAAACTGTTTTTT	CASSFPQGATNEKLFF
TRBJ1-2	TRBD1	NA	TRBV6-4	TGTGCCAGCAGTGACTCGAACAGGGGTGAGAGCTATGGCTACACCTTC	CASSDSNRGESYGYTF
TRBJ1-4	NA	NA	TRBV28	TGTGCCAGCCAAAATGAAAAACTGTTTTTT	CASQNEKLFF
TRBJ1-1	NA	NA	TRBV20-1	TGCAGTGCTAGTAAACAAAACACTGAAGCTTTCTTT	CSASKQNTEAFF
TRBJ1-1	TRBD1	NA	TRBV6-2/TRBV6-3	TGTGCCAGCAGCCGGGGGACAGCGAACACTGAAGCTTTCTTT	CASSRGTANTEAFF
TRBJ1-1	NA	NA	TRBV27	TGTGCCAGCAGTTTACAGGGTGTGGGCACTGAAGCTTTCTTT	CASSLQGVGTEAFF
TRBJ1-2	TRBD1	NA	TRBV7-2	TGTGCCAGCAGCTATACAGGGGGCCGTGGAGCGGGCTACACCTTC	CASSYTGGRGAGYTF
TRBJ1-5	TRBD1	NA	TRBV7-8	TGTGCCAGCAGCTCAGGACAGGCTCTTAAGCGCAATCAGCCCCAGCATTTT	CASSSGQALKRNQPQHF
TRBJ1-1	TRBD1	NA	TRBV19	TGTGCCAGTAGGACAGGGCAGGGCACTGAAGCTTTCTTT	CASRTGQGTEAFF
TRBJ2-5	TRBD2	once	TRBV3-1/TRBV3-2	TGTGCCAGCAGCCCTAAGAGGAGCGGGGGTGGCGGGACCCAGTACTTC	CASSPKRSGGGGTQYF
TRBJ1-1	TRBD1	NA	TRBV4-3	TGCGCCAGCAGCCACCTACCGACAGGGAGTACTGAAGCTTTCTTT	CASSHLPTGSTEAFF
TRBJ2-4	TRBD1	once	TRBV11-2	TGTGCCAGCAGCTTAATTGGGACAGCGTCCAAAAACATTCAGTACTTC	CASSLIGTASKNIQYF
TRBJ1-3	NA	few	TRBV7-3	TGTGCCAGCAGCTTACCGGGAGCTGGAAACACCATATATTTT	CASSLPGAGNTIYF
TRBJ1-5	NA	NA	TRBV5-1	TGCGCCAGCAGCAGTCGACAGGATCCAAATCAGCCCCAGCATTTT	CASSSRQDPNQPQHF
TRBJ2-3	NA	NA	TRBV18	TGTGCCAGCTCACCAGACAACAGGGCAGATACGCAGTATTTT	CASSPDNRADTQYF
TRBJ1-2	NA	NA	TRBV28	TGTGCCAGCAGTTCCTCCACAGGGTCGTATGGCTACACCTTC	CASSSSTGSYGYTF
TRBJ1-6	NA	NA	TRBV7-9	TGTGCCAGCAGCTCGGGGAGCGGGACGCCCACTAATTCACCCCTCCACTTT	CASSSGSGTPTNSPLHF
TRBJ1-1	NA	NA	TRBV6-5	TGTGCCAGCACCCTAGTCAGGGGCGGCACTGAAGCTTTCTTT	CASTLVRGGTEAFF
TRBJ2-3	NA	once	TRBV5-1	TGCGCCAGCAGCTTAGGGGCGTTCTCCGGGGATACGCAGTATTTT	CASSLGAFSGDTQYF
TRBJ2-1	TRBD2	NA	TRBV7-2	TGTGCCAGCAGCTTATTTCCTCCCGGGCGTGGCGGGGGGTCGGGTGAGCAGTTCTTC	CASSLFPPGRGGGSGEQFF
TRBJ1-3	NA	once	TRBV5-1	TGCGCCAGCAGCCCTGGACTGAAGAGCTCTGGAAACACCATATATTTT	CASSPGLKSSGNTIYF
TRBJ1-6	NA	NA	TRBV5-1	TGCGCCAGCAGCTCCCAATCCGGGGTTAATTCACCCCTCCACTTT	CASSSQSGVNSPLHF
TRBJ1-5	NA	few	TRBV27	TGTGCCAGCAGGACGGGTGGTAGCAATCAGCCCCAGCATTTT	CASRTGGSNQPQHF
TRBJ1-1	NA	NA	TRBV7-8	TGTGCCAGCAGCCCCCATTCAGGGAGGCACACTGAAGCTTTCTTT	CASSPHSGRHTEAFF
TRBJ2-4	NA	few	TRBV2	TGTGCCAGCACGGACACCCGAGCCAAAAACATTCAGTACTTC	CASTDTRAKNIQYF
TRBJ1-3	NA	few	TRBV18	TGTGCCAGCTCACCCTCAGTGGTTACCGGGAGCTCTGGAAACACCATATATTTT	CASSPSVVTGSSGNTIYF
TRBJ2-4	NA	NA	TRBV7-2	TGTGCCAGCAGCCCCGGACAGCCTGAAAACATTCAGTACTTC	CASSPGQPENIQYF
TRBJ2-2	NA	NA	TRBV6-2/TRBV6-3	TGTGCCAGCAGTTACGGCCAGACGGGGGACACCGGGGAGCTGTTTTTT	CASSYGQTGDTGELFF
TRBJ1-5	NA	few	TRBV19	TGTGCCAGTAGGCCGCCCGGGGGGTATAGCAATCAGCCCCAGCATTTT	CASRPPGGYSNQPQHF
TRBJ2-3	TRBD2	NA	TRBV2	TGTGCCAGCAGAGCCTCTACTAGCGGGGGAGGTACGCAGTATTTT	CASRASTSGGGTQYF
TRBJ1-6	TRBD1	NA	TRBV5-1	TGCGCCAGCAGCCTCGCCGGGACAGGGTATTCACCCCTCCACTTT	CASSLAGTGYSPLHF
TRBJ2-3	NA	NA	TRBV24-1	TGTGCCACCAGTGATTTTTGGGGAGGCACAGATACGCAGTATTTT	CATSDFWGGTDTQYF
TRBJ2-3	TRBD2	few	TRBV7-9	TGTGCCAGCAGTCGGGGACTAGCGGGGGTAGATACGCAGTATTTT	CASSRGLAGVDTQYF
TRBJ1-1	NA	NA	TRBV7-2	TGTGCCAGCAGCTTAGTGAGACAGTCTGAGGAAGCTTTCTTT	CASSLVRQSEEAFF
TRBJ2-3	TRBD2	NA	TRBV6-4	TGTGCCAGCAGCTTGGGGGACTATGCTAAGTATTTT	CASSLGDYAKYF
TRBJ1-2	TRBD1	NA	TRBV11-2	TGTGCCAGCAGCCCTGGGACAGGACCCATCGGCTACACCTTC	CASSPGTGPIGYTF
TRBJ2-1	TRBD1	NA	TRBV4-2	TGTGCCAGCAGCCAAGAAGGGACAGGGGCCTACAATGAGCAGTTCTTC	CASSQEGTGAYNEQFF
TRBJ1-3	NA	NA	TRBV3-1/TRBV3-2	TGTGCCAGCAGCCGAGTTATGACTGACAGCTACTCTGGAAACACCATATATTTT	CASSRVMTDSYSGNTIYF
TRBJ2-1	TRBD1	NA	TRBV27	TGTGCCAGCACCCTAGCTGGAGGCCGGTCGGACAGGGCAGGCAATGAGCAGTTCTTC	CASTLAGGRSDRAGNEQFF